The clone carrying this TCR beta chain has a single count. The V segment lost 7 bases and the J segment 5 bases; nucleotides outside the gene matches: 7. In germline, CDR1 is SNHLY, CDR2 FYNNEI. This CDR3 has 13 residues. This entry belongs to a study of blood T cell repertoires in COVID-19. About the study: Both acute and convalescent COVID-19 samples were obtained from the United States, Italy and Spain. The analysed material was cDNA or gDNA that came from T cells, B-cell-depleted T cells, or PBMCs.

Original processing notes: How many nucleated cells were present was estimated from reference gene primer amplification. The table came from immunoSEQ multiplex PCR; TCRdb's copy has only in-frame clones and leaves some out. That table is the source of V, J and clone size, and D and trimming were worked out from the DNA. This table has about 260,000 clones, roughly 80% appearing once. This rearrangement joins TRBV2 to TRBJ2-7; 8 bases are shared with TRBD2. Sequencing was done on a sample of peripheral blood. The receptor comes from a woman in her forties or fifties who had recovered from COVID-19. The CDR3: CASKTGLAHEQYF. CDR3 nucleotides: TGTGCCAGCAAGACCGGACTAGCCCACGAGCAGTACTTC.